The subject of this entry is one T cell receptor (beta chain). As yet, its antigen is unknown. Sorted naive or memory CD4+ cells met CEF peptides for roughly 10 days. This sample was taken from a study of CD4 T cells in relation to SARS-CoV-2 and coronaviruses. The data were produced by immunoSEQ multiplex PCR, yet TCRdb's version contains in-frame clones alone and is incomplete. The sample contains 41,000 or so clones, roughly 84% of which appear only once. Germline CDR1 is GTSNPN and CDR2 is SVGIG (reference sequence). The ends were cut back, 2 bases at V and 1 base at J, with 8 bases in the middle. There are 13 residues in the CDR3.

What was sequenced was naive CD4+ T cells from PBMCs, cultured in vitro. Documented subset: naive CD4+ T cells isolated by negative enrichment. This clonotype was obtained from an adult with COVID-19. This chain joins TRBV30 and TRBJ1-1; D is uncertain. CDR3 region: CAWSIAANTEAFF. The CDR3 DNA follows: TGTGCCTGGAGTATTGCAGCGAACACTGAAGCTTTCTTT.